The clone carrying this T cell receptor (beta chain) was picked up one time. This table comes from immunoSEQ multiplex PCR, and its TCRdb copy is limited to in-frame clones, with some not included. The table has some 10,000 clones, roughly three quarters seen once. The data stem from a study of stem cell transplantation in POMP-related autoinflammatory disease. The J segment lost 3 bases and the V segment lost 4 bases, leaving 4 bases of the junction unmatched. In germline, CDR1 is KGHDR, CDR2 SFDVKD. This CDR3 contains 14 residues. This clonotype originated in a human patient with POMP-related autoinflammation and immune dysregulation (PRAID). The T cells may come from the graft donor. The specimen comprised CD4+ T cells from PBMCs, sampled after stem cell transplantation. V and J are TRBV24-1 and TRBJ1-2, with 7 bases matching TRBD1. In nucleotides, the CDR3 is TGTGCCACCAGTGAGGGAGGGGGCGACTATGGCTACACCTTC. Amino acid sequence: CATSEGGGDYGYTF.